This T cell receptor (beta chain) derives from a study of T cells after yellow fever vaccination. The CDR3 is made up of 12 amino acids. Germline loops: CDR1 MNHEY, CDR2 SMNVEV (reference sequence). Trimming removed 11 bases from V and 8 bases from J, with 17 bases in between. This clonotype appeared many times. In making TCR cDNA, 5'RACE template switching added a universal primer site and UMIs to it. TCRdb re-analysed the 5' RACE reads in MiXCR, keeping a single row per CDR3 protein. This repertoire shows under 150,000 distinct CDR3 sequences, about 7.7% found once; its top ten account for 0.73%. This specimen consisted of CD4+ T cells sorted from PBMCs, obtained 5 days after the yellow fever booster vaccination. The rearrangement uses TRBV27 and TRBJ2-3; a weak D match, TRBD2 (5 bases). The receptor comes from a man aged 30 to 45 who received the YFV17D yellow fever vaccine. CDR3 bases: TGTGCCCTCGGCCGGGCGGGCGGTACGCAGTATTTT. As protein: CALGRAGGTQYF.